Listed below are T cell receptor beta chains from one sample, sequenced in a study of T-cell memory formation after mild COVID-19. TCRdb re-derived calls from the 5' RACE reads in MiXCR, one entry per CDR3 protein. Among more than 350,000 distinct CDR3 sequences listed, approximately 16% were seen once. The specimen was PBMCs or a T cell subset sorted from them (not recorded which). The source is a young man who had mild COVID-19 (a few samples of this study predate the infection). Cell type and time point are not known. Both conserved end residues are part of each CDR3. The D gene is left open where the match is weak. Rows may omit the clone size; those that give it use once, few, many or a size class.

size,J,D,V,CDR3,DNA
few,TRBJ2-3,TRBD1,TRBV6-5,CASSYSGTGVTDTQYF,TGTGCCAGCAGTTACTCCGGGACAGGGGTCACAGATACGCAGTATTTT
-,TRBJ2-3,-,TRBV28,CASSQLRGESTDTQYF,TGTGCCAGCAGCCAACTCAGGGGTGAGAGCACAGATACGCAGTATTTT
-,TRBJ2-1,TRBD2,TRBV7-9,CATSLAASYNEQFF,TGTGCCACTTCGCTAGCGGCCTCCTACAATGAGCAGTTCTTC
-,TRBJ2-6,-,TRBV20-1,CSARQVSGANVLTF,TGCAGTGCTCGACAGGTTTCAGGGGCCAACGTCCTGACTTTC
-,TRBJ2-2,-,TRBV4-1,CASSQAGGELFF,TGCGCCAGCAGCCAAGCGGGCGGGGAGCTGTTTTTT
-,TRBJ2-2,-,TRBV15,CATSEDLTGELFF,TGTGCCACCAGCGAGGACCTCACCGGGGAGCTGTTTTTT
few,TRBJ2-5,-,TRBV7-3,CASSLRYQETQYF,TGTGCCAGCAGCTTACGGTACCAAGAGACCCAGTACTTC
few,TRBJ2-1,TRBD1,TRBV12-3/TRBV12-4,CASRQGAVNEQFF,TGTGCCAGCAGACAGGGGGCGGTCAATGAGCAGTTCTTC
-,TRBJ1-1,-,TRBV12-3/TRBV12-4,CASSLTEAFF,TGTGCCAGCAGTCTCACTGAAGCTTTCTTT
-,TRBJ1-4,TRBD1,TRBV5-1,CASSTGQGYEKLFF,TGCGCCAGCAGCACCGGACAGGGCTATGAAAAACTGTTTTTT
few,TRBJ2-1,TRBD2,TRBV12-3/TRBV12-4,CASSLYSGGSYNEQFF,TGTGCCAGCAGTTTATACAGCGGGGGCTCCTACAATGAGCAGTTCTTC
-,TRBJ2-5,-,TRBV12-3/TRBV12-4,CASSPSAGRGRQETQYF,TGTGCCAGCAGTCCCTCAGCTGGGCGGGGGCGCCAAGAGACCCAGTACTTC
-,TRBJ2-3,TRBD2,TRBV6-5,CASSYEAGPSVDTQYF,TGTGCCAGCAGTTACGAAGCGGGGCCGTCAGTAGATACGCAGTATTTT
few,TRBJ1-2,-,TRBV7-9,CASTPGLANYGYTF,TGTGCCAGCACCCCAGGGCTAGCTAACTATGGCTACACCTTC
few,TRBJ1-1,-,TRBV19,CASSIVPVGTAFF,TGTGCCAGTAGTATAGTTCCGGTCGGTACAGCTTTCTTT
many,TRBJ2-2,-,TRBV4-1,CASSQTDTGELFF,TGCGCCAGCAGCCAAACCGATACCGGGGAGCTGTTTTTT
-,TRBJ1-2,TRBD1,TRBV12-3/TRBV12-4,CASNVDRGPGYTF,TGTGCCAGCAATGTGGACAGGGGTCCTGGCTACACCTTC
-,TRBJ2-3,TRBD1,TRBV27,CASTLAGQGADTQYF,TGTGCCAGCACCCTTGCGGGACAGGGGGCAGATACGCAGTATTTT
-,TRBJ2-5,TRBD2,TRBV20-1,CSARRASGETQYF,TGCAGTGCTAGGCGGGCTAGCGGGGAGACCCAGTACTTC
-,TRBJ1-5,-,TRBV20-1,CSAQIEATGYNQPQHF,TGCAGTGCCCAGATTGAGGCGACAGGCTATAATCAGCCCCAGCATTTT
-,TRBJ1-1,-,TRBV7-2,CASAGQGGTEAFF,TGTGCCAGCGCTGGGCAAGGGGGGACTGAAGCTTTCTTT
-,TRBJ2-1,-,TRBV6-6,CASSWQGAYNEQFF,TGTGCCAGCAGTTGGCAGGGCGCCTACAATGAGCAGTTCTTC
many,TRBJ2-3,TRBD2,TRBV5-1,CASSKLAGGNTDTQYF,TGCGCCAGCAGCAAACTAGCGGGGGGAAACACAGATACGCAGTATTTT
few,TRBJ2-3,TRBD2,TRBV4-1,CASSQTSGGAADTQYF,TGCGCCAGCAGCCAAACTAGCGGGGGGGCGGCGGATACGCAGTATTTT
few,TRBJ2-3,-,TRBV10-3,CAISKTDTQYF,TGTGCCATCAGTAAGACAGATACGCAGTATTTT
few,TRBJ2-1,TRBD1,TRBV28,CASSLRDRRLSEQFF,TGTGCCAGCAGTTTAAGGGACAGGCGCCTCAGCGAGCAGTTCTTC
-,TRBJ1-5,-,TRBV7-9,CASSRLPPRESNQPQHF,TGTGCCAGCAGCCGACTCCCACCCCGGGAAAGCAATCAGCCCCAGCATTTT
-,TRBJ1-1,-,TRBV5-6,CASSPSTGGNTEAFF,TGTGCCAGCAGCCCCTCGACAGGAGGTAACACTGAAGCTTTCTTT
-,TRBJ2-7,TRBD1,TRBV13,CASTRQGDYEQYF,TGTGCCAGCACCCGACAGGGGGATTACGAGCAGTACTTC
few,TRBJ2-2,-,TRBV5-1,CASSSGVLLPGELFF,TGCGCCAGCAGCTCCGGGGTGCTGCTCCCCGGGGAGCTGTTTTTT
few,TRBJ2-2,-,TRBV10-2,CASREWESNTGELFF,TGCGCCAGCAGGGAATGGGAATCGAACACCGGGGAGCTGTTTTTT
few,TRBJ1-1,TRBD1,TRBV3-1,CASSRTGGGGTEAFF,TGTGCCAGCAGCCGGACAGGGGGTGGTGGCACTGAAGCTTTCTTT
few,TRBJ1-4,-,TRBV12-3/TRBV12-4,CASSLSPSEKLFF,TGTGCCAGCAGTTTAAGTCCCTCGGAAAAACTGTTTTTT
few,TRBJ2-3,-,TRBV12-3/TRBV12-4,CASSLDRVRTDTQYF,TGTGCCAGCAGTTTAGACAGGGTGCGGACAGATACGCAGTATTTT
many,TRBJ1-2,-,TRBV12-3/TRBV12-4,CASSPQIVGYGYTF,TGTGCCAGCAGTCCGCAGATCGTCGGGTATGGCTACACCTTC
-,TRBJ1-1,-,TRBV10-3,CAISAETEAFF,TGTGCCATCAGTGCTGAAACTGAAGCTTTCTTT
-,TRBJ2-7,-,TRBV27,CASSLRTAPYEQYF,TGTGCCAGCAGTTTACGGACAGCACCCTACGAGCAGTACTTC
few,TRBJ1-6,TRBD1,TRBV7-9,CASSLSRDRGNSPLHF,TGTGCCAGCAGCTTATCACGGGACAGGGGAAATTCACCCCTCCACTTT
many,TRBJ1-5,-,TRBV5-1,CASSLDGLSNQPQHF,TGCGCCAGCAGCTTGGACGGACTTAGCAATCAGCCCCAGCATTTT
once,TRBJ2-3,-,TRBV5-1,CASTPERFRPDTQYF,TGCGCCAGCACCCCGGAGCGGTTCAGGCCAGATACGCAGTATTTT
-,TRBJ1-2,-,TRBV9,CASSVAEGSHYGYTF,TGTGCCAGCAGCGTAGCGGAGGGATCCCACTATGGCTACACCTTC
-,TRBJ2-2,-,TRBV7-3,CASSPPGQGNTGELFF,TGTGCCAGCAGCCCCCCGGGTCAGGGTAACACCGGGGAGCTGTTTTTT
few,TRBJ2-5,TRBD2,TRBV5-1,CASSLVGGEETQYF,TGTGCCAGCAGCTTAGTGGGGGGGGAAGAGACCCAGTACTTC
-,TRBJ2-3,TRBD2,TRBV20-1,CSASLRGNEYF,TGCAGTGCTAGTTTGCGGGGGAATGAGTATTTT
few,TRBJ2-1,-,TRBV7-2,CASSLGSNTYNEQFF,TGTGCCAGCAGCTTAGGGTCAAACACCTACAATGAGCAGTTCTTC
few,TRBJ2-3,-,TRBV12-3/TRBV12-4,CASSLGSGWGTQYF,TGTGCCAGCAGTTTAGGGTCGGGTTGGGGTACGCAGTATTTT
-,TRBJ1-2,-,TRBV7-9,CASSHSSGGLSLYGYTF,TGTGCCAGCAGCCATAGCAGCGGGGGGCTTAGTCTCTATGGCTACACCTTC
-,TRBJ1-5,-,TRBV30,CAWSVTGNQPQHF,TGTGCCTGGAGTGTAACAGGAAATCAGCCCCAGCATTTT
-,TRBJ2-5,TRBD1,TRBV7-3,CASSPQGGWVETQYF,TGTGCCAGCAGCCCACAGGGGGGCTGGGTAGAGACCCAGTACTTC
few,TRBJ2-3,TRBD2,TRBV4-1,CASSQTEVAGSVHTQYF,TGCGCCAGCAGCCAGACCGAGGTAGCGGGGTCCGTTCATACGCAGTATTTT
few,TRBJ2-2,TRBD1,TRBV5-1,CASSLTQGKGTGELFF,TGCGCCAGCAGCTTGACACAGGGGAAGGGCACCGGGGAGCTGTTTTTT
-,TRBJ1-2,TRBD1,TRBV7-9,CASRVNRGDSYGYTF,TGTGCCAGCAGGGTTAACAGGGGGGACAGCTATGGCTACACCTTC
few,TRBJ2-5,-,TRBV11-2,CASSLEPANPGDQYF,TGTGCCAGCAGCTTAGAGCCGGCAAACCCCGGGGACCAGTACTTC
few,TRBJ2-1,-,TRBV24-1,CATSDPGRSRNEQFF,TGTGCCACCAGTGATCCCGGGCGTAGCCGAAATGAGCAGTTCTTC
-,TRBJ2-1,TRBD1,TRBV7-2,CASSLRKGANNEQFF,TGTGCCAGCAGCTTACGAAAGGGGGCTAACAATGAGCAGTTCTTC
-,TRBJ1-2,-,TRBV29-1,CSVEDLTGSYGYTF,TGCAGCGTTGAAGATCTTACGGGATCCTATGGCTACACCTTC
-,TRBJ2-7,-,TRBV12-3/TRBV12-4,CASSDIGGEQYF,TGTGCCAGCAGCGACATTGGGGGGGAGCAGTACTTC
few,TRBJ1-5,-,TRBV7-9,CASSSADNQPQHF,TGTGCCAGCAGCTCCGCGGACAATCAGCCCCAGCATTTT